One sample yielded the 5 T cell receptor beta chains listed below, sequenced in a study of T cell responses to AZD1222 COVID-19 vaccine. Profiling relied on immunoSEQ multiplex PCR, and the TCRdb table lists in-frame clones only, not all of them. This table has about 100,000 clones, about 95% appearing once. Sequences were derived from peripheral blood, sampled on day 0 of AZD1222 vaccination. These receptors came from an adult in good health.

This chain joins TRBV5-4 and TRBJ1-3; TRBD1 might be the D (5 bases). The CDR3 is 18 residues long. V dropped 3 bases and J dropped 3 bases, with 22 bases sitting between them. Germline CDR1 reads SGHNT; CDR2 reads YYREEE (reference sequence). The DNA of the CDR3 is TGTGCCAGCAGCTGGGGCCACCCAGACACCCTCAATGGAAACACCATATATTTT. Translation: CASSWGHPDTLNGNTIYF.

The chain couples TRBV9 to TRBJ1-4; 10 nucleotides agree with TRBD1. Germline V gene sequence: CDR1 SGDLS, CDR2 YYNGEE. With 4 bases clipped from V and 0 bases from J, the junction kept 6 bases outside the gene matches. There are 17 residues in the CDR3. The CDR3 coding sequence is TGTGCCAGCAGCTGGGGACAGGGGAGTGCAACTAATGAAAAACTGTTTTTT. This sequence encodes CASSWGQGSATNEKLFF.

The chain employs TRBV20-1 and TRBJ2-7; D is ambiguous. Between the trimmed V and J ends, which lost 3 bases and 4 bases, there was a span of 7 bases. CDR3 length: 11 residues. CDR1 and CDR2 from the germline V gene are DFQATT and SNEGSKA (reference sequence). The CDR3 region is CSASLGYEQYF. The CDR3 nucleotides are TGCAGTGCTAGTCTCGGGTACGAGCAGTACTTC.

V usage is TRBV6-1 and J usage is TRBJ2-3; D remains unclear. The germline CDR1 and CDR2 sequences are MNHNS and SASEGT. The CDR3 length is 14 residues. Trimming cost V 2 bases and J 2 bases, with 8 bases left between them. The CDR3: CASSEIGDTDTQYF. The CDR3 DNA is TGTGCCAGCAGTGAAATCGGAGACACAGATACGCAGTATTTT.

The CDR3 DNA reads as TGTGCCAGCAGTAGGGTTGGGTATAGCAATCAGCCCCAGCATTTT. Protein product: CASSRVGYSNQPQHF. V gene TRBV27 combines with J gene TRBJ1-5; D not certain. Germline V gene lookup returns CDR1 MNHEY and CDR2 SMNVEV (reference sequence). This CDR3 has 15 amino acids. The V and J ends lost 5 bases and 0 bases respectively, with 11 bases between them.